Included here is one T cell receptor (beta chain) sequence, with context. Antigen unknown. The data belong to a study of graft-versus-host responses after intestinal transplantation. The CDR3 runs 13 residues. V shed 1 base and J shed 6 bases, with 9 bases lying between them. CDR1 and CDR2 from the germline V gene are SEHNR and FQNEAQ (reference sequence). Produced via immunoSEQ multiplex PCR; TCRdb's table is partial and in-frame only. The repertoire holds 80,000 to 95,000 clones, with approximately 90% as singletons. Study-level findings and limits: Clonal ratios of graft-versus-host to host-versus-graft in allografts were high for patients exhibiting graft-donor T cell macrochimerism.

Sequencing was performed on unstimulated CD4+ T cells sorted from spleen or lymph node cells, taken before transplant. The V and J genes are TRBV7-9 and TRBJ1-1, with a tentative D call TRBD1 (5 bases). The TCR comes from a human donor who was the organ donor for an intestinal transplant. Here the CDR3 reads CASSLDSGAEAFF. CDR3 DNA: TGTGCCAGCAGCTTAGATTCGGGGGCTGAAGCTTTCTTT.